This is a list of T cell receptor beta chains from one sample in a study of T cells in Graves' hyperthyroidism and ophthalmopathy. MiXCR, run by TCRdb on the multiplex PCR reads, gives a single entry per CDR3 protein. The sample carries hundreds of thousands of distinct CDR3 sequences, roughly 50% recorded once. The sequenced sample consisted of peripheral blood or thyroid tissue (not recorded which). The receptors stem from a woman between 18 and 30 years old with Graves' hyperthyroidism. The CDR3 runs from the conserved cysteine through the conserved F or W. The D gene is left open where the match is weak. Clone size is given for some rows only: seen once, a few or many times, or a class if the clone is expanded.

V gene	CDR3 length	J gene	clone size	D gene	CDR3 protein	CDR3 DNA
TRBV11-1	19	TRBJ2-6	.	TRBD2	CASSRSRLAGGSGANVLTF	TGTGCCAGCAGCCGATCGAGGCTAGCGGGGGGCTCTGGGGCCAACGTCCTGACTTTC
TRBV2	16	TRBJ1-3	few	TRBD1	CASSVTGPNSGNTIYF	TGTGCCAGCAGTGTGACAGGGCCTAACTCTGGAAACACCATATATTTT
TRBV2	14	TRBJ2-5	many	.	CASSEAKGGETQYF	TGTGCCAGCAGTGAAGCAAAGGGAGGAGAGACCCAGTACTTC
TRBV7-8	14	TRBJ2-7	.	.	CASSLQEFFVEQYF	TGTGCCAGCAGCCTACAGGAGTTTTTTGTCGAGCAGTACTTC
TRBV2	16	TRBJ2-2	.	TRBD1	CASSGRTGGQTGELFF	TGTGCCAGCAGCGGGCGAACAGGGGGGCAGACCGGGGAGCTGTTTTTT
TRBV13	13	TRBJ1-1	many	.	CASSSQENTEAFF	TGTGCCAGCAGCTCTCAAGAGAACACTGAAGCTTTCTTT
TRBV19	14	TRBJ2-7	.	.	CASSIAGDAYEQYF	TGTGCCAGTAGTATAGCGGGAGATGCCTACGAGCAGTACTTC
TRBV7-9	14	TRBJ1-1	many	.	CASSFLRGGTEAFF	TGTGCCAGCAGCTTTCTCAGGGGAGGCACTGAAGCTTTCTTT
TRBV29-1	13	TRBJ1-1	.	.	CSSGESTYTEAFF	TGCAGCTCGGGGGAGAGCACCTACACTGAAGCTTTCTTT
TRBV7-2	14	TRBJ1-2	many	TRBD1	CASSLEGQGYGYTF	TGTGCCAGCAGCTTAGAGGGACAGGGGTATGGCTACACCTTC
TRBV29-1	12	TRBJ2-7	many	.	CSVEDSGDEQYF	TGCAGCGTTGAAGATTCAGGGGACGAGCAGTACTTC
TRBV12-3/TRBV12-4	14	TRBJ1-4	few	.	CASSSQGAHEKLFF	TGTGCCAGTAGTAGCCAAGGGGCTCATGAAAAACTGTTTTTT
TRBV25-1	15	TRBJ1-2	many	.	CASSDGRGIDYGYTF	TGTGCCAGCAGTGACGGTAGAGGGATAGACTATGGCTACACCTTC
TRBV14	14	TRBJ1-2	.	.	CASSQDPLNYGYTF	TGTGCCAGCAGCCAAGATCCCCTAAACTATGGCTACACCTTC
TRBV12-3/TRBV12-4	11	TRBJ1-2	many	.	CASRGNEGYTF	TGTGCCAGCAGGGGGAATGAGGGCTACACCTTC
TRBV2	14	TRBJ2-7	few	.	CASSEGPITYEQYF	TGTGCCAGCAGTGAAGGTCCGATAACCTACGAGCAGTACTTC
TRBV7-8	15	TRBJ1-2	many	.	CASSLGMSDIRGYTF	TGTGCCAGCAGCTTAGGGATGTCGGATATCCGTGGCTACACCTTC
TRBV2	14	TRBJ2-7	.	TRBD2	CASSYLGGTYEQYF	TGTGCCAGCAGTTACCTCGGGGGGACGTACGAGCAGTACTTC